Following are 14 T cell receptor beta chains from one sample sequenced in a study of T-cell reconstitution after alpha-beta-depleted transplantation in children. It was with unique molecular identifiers that the TCRbeta library was prepared. TCRdb redid the calling of the PCR reads with MiXCR, one entry per CDR3 protein. In the table there are about 460,000 distinct CDR3 sequences, about 11% of which are singletons. The sample consisted of PBMCs, taken before TCRalphabeta/CD19-depleted stem cell transplant. The receptor set was obtained from a child aged 2 to 9 with inherited bone marrow failure, due to receive a stem cell transplant.

This clonotype came up many times. Germline is not matched at one junction end, which may reflect a read error. The CDR3 region is CASSLEGRETQYF. CDR3 sequence (DNA): TGTGCCAGCAGCTTAGAGGGTCGGGAGACCCAGTACTTC. The genes are TRBV5-1 and TRBJ2-5; the D gene is possibly TRBD2 (5 bases). The CDR3 has 13 residues. From germline, CDR1 is SGHRS and CDR2 YFSETQ.

Remarks on this clonotype: A much larger clone lies one base from this, so it may be a read error. V gene TRBV19 combines with J gene TRBJ1-2, with 8 bases fitting TRBD1. Per the germline V gene, CDR1 is LNHDA and CDR2 is SQIVND (reference sequence). This CDR3 comprises 15 residues. CDR3 protein: CASGISPQGADGYTF. The CDR3 region has the DNA TGTGCCAGTGGTATATCGCCTCAGGGGGCTGATGGCTACACCTTC.

This clonotype showed up many times. V and J are TRBV18 and TRBJ2-1; TRBD2 is a possible D gene (5 bases). The CDR3 extends over 13 amino acids. V gave up 8 bases and J gave up 5 bases, with 13 bases separating them. Looked up from germline, CDR1 is KGHSH and CDR2 is LQKENI. CDR3 protein: CASSPPGNNEQFF. CDR3 DNA: TGTGCCAGCAGCCCCCCGGGGAACAATGAGCAGTTCTTC.

This clonotype was observed many times. The V call is TRBV10-2, the J call TRBJ2-7; D is perhaps TRBD1 or TRBD2 (6 bases each). The germline V and J ends were trimmed by 3 bases and 4 bases, with 13 bases remaining between them. Germline CDR1 is WSHSY and CDR2 is SAAADI. The CDR3 has 14 amino acids. CDR3 sequence: CASSEGGPRYEQYF. In DNA, the CDR3 is TGCGCCAGCAGTGAAGGGGGGCCTCGGTACGAGCAGTACTTC.

The sample holds many counts of this clonotype. The V call is TRBV4-3, the J call TRBJ2-7; D is uncertain. The CDR3 contains 15 residues. The V and J ends lost 0 bases and 3 bases respectively, with 12 bases between them. The V gene's germline CDR1 is LGHNA and CDR2 YSLEER. CDR3 residues: CASSQEAMVDYEQYF. CDR3 in DNA: TGCGCCAGCAGCCAAGAGGCGATGGTGGACTACGAGCAGTACTTC.

This clonotype was detected a few times. The rearrangement uses TRBV12-5 and TRBJ2-1; possible D gene TRBD1, 6 bases. This CDR3 has 19 amino acids. The germline V gene encodes CDR1 LGHNT and CDR2 FRNRAP. DNA of the CDR3: TGTGTCAGTGGTTTGGTAGGGACCGAGGATGGGGGCTGGCAGAATGAGCAGTTCTTC. Amino acids: CVSGLVGTEDGGWQNEQFF.

This clonotype has a count of ten or more. This chain uses TRBV6-5 with TRBJ2-1, with TRBD2 as a possible D gene (5 bases). Germline loops: CDR1 MNHEY, CDR2 SVGAGI. The germline V and J ends were trimmed by 4 bases and 3 bases, with 10 bases remaining between them. CDR3 length equals 14 residues. The CDR3 coding sequence is TGTGCCAGCAGTTTCACCCGGGACTACAATGAGCAGTTCTTC. Translation gives CASSFTRDYNEQFF.

The table lists this clonotype with many counts. This chain uses TRBV29-1 with TRBJ2-3; D is perhaps TRBD1 or TRBD2 (5 bases each). Trimming cost V 3 bases and J 4 bases, with 8 bases left between them. This CDR3 contains 12 residues. In germline, CDR1 is SQVTM, CDR2 ANQGSEA. The CDR3 region is CSVEGDSDTQYF. In nucleotides, the CDR3 is TGCAGCGTTGAGGGGGATTCAGATACGCAGTATTTT.

The sample holds many counts of this clonotype. The chain is built from TRBV5-1 and TRBJ2-1, with no clear D. The CDR3 is 15 residues long. Germline V CDR1 and CDR2: SGHRS, YFSETQ. Trimming pared 2 bases from V and 5 bases from J, leaving 14 bases between. This CDR3 reads CASSFRRTSHNEQFF. The CDR3 DNA sequence: TGCGCCAGCAGCTTCCGTCGGACGTCACACAATGAGCAGTTCTTC.

This clonotype was counted ten times or more. V gene TRBV6-5 combines with J gene TRBJ1-1, with D tentatively TRBD1 (6 bases). Germline assignment: CDR1 MNHEY and CDR2 SVGAGI. V was pared by 6 bases and J by 7 bases, with 18 bases between. This CDR3 is 14 amino acids long. CDR3 sequence reads: CASSYRVMTFEAFF. The CDR3 bases are TGTGCCAGCAGCTACAGGGTCATGACGTTTGAAGCTTTCTTT.

This clonotype was found many times. V usage is TRBV9 and J usage is TRBJ2-7; 8 nucleotides line up with TRBD1. The CDR3 totals 15 residues. CDR1 and CDR2 (germline): SGDLS, YYNGEE. The ends lost 4 bases at V and 2 bases at J; junction bases unmatched: 8. The CDR3, as DNA: TGTGCCAGCAGCACCCGACAGGGGCCAACCTACGAGCAGTACTTC. The encoded protein is CASSTRQGPTYEQYF.

This clonotype was found many times. This sequence joins TRBV5-4 and TRBJ2-7, with 7 positions matching TRBD2. Germline CDR1 reads SGHNT; CDR2 reads YYREEE (reference sequence). CDR3 length: 14 residues. V shed 4 bases, J shed 4 bases, and the junction held 8 bases outside the gene matches. The CDR3 reads CASSAGLDVYEQYF. CDR3 DNA: TGTGCCAGCAGCGCAGGACTAGATGTTTACGAGCAGTACTTC.

The table lists this clonotype with many counts. The chain recombines TRBV3-1 with TRBJ2-7; 9 bases align to TRBD1. The ends lost 3 bases at V and 6 bases at J; junction bases unmatched: 9. Germline V gene sequence: CDR1 LGHDT, CDR2 YNNKEL (reference sequence). The CDR3 runs 15 residues. CDR3 loop: CASSQDWDRVTEQYF. CDR3 nucleotide sequence: TGTGCCAGCAGCCAGGATTGGGACAGGGTAACCGAGCAGTACTTC.

This clonotype was recorded many times. J is TRBJ2-3 and V is TRBV24-1; no firm D call. This CDR3 comprises 13 residues. V lost 0 bases, J lost 5 bases, and 5 bases lay in between. Germline-derived CDR1 and CDR2 are KGHDR and SFDVKD. The CDR3 sequence is CATSDLGQDTQYF. The CDR3 region has the DNA TGTGCCACCAGTGATTTGGGGCAAGATACGCAGTATTTT.